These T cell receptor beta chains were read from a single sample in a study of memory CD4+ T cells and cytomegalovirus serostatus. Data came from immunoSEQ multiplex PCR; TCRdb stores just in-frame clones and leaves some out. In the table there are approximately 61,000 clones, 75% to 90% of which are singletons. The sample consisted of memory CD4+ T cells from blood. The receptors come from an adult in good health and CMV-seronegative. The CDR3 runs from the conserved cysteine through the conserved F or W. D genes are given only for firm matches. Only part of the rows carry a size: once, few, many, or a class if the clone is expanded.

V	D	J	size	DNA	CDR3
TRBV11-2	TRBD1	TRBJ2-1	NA	TGTGCCAGCAGCCCTGTGCCGGGGACAGGGCACAATGAGCAGTTCTTC	CASSPVPGTGHNEQFF
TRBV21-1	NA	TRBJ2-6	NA	NA	CASSKGVGTGISGANVLTF
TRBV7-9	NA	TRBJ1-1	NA	TGTGCCAGCAGCTTGCGCCCAGCGAACACTGAAGCTTTCTTT	CASSLRPANTEAFF
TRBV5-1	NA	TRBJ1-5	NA	TGCGCCAGCAGCCCGGGACTGGCGGACCCACCCCAGCATTTT	CASSPGLADPPQHF
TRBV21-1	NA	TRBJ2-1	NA	TGTGCCAGCAGCAAAGGTCCCGAATACAATGAGCAGTTCTTC	CASSKGPEYNEQFF
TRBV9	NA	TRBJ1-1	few	TGTGCCAGCAGCGTTTCGATGAACACTGAAGCTTTCTTT	CASSVSMNTEAFF
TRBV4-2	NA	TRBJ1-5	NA	TGTGCCAGCAGCCAAGATAGCCGTAGCAATCAGCCCCAGCATTTT	CASSQDSRSNQPQHF
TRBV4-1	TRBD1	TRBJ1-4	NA	TGCGCCAGCAGGCTTGAGGGGGCAGGTGGAGAAAAACTGTTTTTT	CASRLEGAGGEKLFF
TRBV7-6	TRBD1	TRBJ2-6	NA	TGTGCCAGCAGCTCTTGGTCGCCCCGGGACAGCGACTCTGGGGCCAACGTCCTGACTTTC	CASSSWSPRDSDSGANVLTF
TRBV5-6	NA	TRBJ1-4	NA	TGTGCCAGCAGCTTGGTAGGAAGAGGAACTAATGAAAAACTGTTTTTT	CASSLVGRGTNEKLFF
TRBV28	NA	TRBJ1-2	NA	TGTGCCAGCAGTCTCCCCGGCTATGGCTACACCTTC	CASSLPGYGYTF
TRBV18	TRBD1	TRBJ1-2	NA	TGTGCCAGCTCACCGGACAGGGTTCCTGGCTACACCTTC	CASSPDRVPGYTF
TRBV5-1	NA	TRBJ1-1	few	TGCGCCAGCAGTGTAACGGTAAACACTGAAGCTTTCTTT	CASSVTVNTEAFF
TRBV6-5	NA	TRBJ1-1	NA	TGTGCCAGCAGTTACCGCCGGGAGCGAATAGAGGCTTTCTTT	CASSYRRERIEAFF
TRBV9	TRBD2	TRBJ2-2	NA	TGTGCCAGCAGCCCTCGGACTAGGATGAACACCGGGGAGCTGTTTTTT	CASSPRTRMNTGELFF
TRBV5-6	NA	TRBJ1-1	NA	TGTGCCAGCAGCTTGCCCCACGGGGAGGGACGGAACACTGAAGCTTTCTTT	CASSLPHGEGRNTEAFF
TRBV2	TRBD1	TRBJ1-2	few	TGTGCCAACCCGACAGGGAAGGGCTACACCTTC	CANPTGKGYTF
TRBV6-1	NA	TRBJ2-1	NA	TGTGCCAGCAGTGAATTCCAGGGTTCCTACAATGAGCAGTTCTTC	CASSEFQGSYNEQFF
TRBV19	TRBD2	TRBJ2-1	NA	TGTGCCAGCCTCCCGCGCGTCGGCGGGAGGGCAAATGAGCAGTTCTTC	CASLPRVGGRANEQFF
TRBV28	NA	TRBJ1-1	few	TGTGCCAGCAGTTTTTTCCGGGAAGCTTTCTTT	CASSFFREAFF
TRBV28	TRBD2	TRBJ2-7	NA	TGTGCCAGCAGTTTCGGACTAGCGGAGCCGAGCTCCTACGAGCAGTACTTC	CASSFGLAEPSSYEQYF
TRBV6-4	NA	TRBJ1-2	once	TGTGCCAGCGGGATGGATAATATGGCAGGGGCTCACTATGGCTACACCTTC	CASGMDNMAGAHYGYTF
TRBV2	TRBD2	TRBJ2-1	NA	TGTGCCAGCAGAGGACTAGCGGGGGGGGAGCAGTTCTTC	CASRGLAGGEQFF
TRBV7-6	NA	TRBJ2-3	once	TGTGCCAGCAGTCTAGGGGGGACCTCAGATACGCAGTATTTT	CASSLGGTSDTQYF
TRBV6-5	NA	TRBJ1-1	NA	TGTGCCGCCTCCGAGGGCGGGAACACTGAAGCTTTCTTT	CAASEGGNTEAFF
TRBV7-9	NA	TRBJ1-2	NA	TGTGCCAGCAGCTTAGCGGGGTGGGGCGTCGACTATGGCTACACCTTC	CASSLAGWGVDYGYTF
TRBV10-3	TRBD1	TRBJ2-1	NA	TGTGCCATCAGTGCCCCCGAGCGACAGGGGGGATTGGACAATGAGCAGTTCTTC	CAISAPERQGGLDNEQFF